Listed below are T cell receptor beta chains from one sample, sequenced in a study of T cell responses to AZD1222 COVID-19 vaccine. Produced via immunoSEQ multiplex PCR; TCRdb's table is partial and in-frame only. The sample records roughly 97,000 clones, approximately 89% being singletons. Specimen: peripheral blood, collected on day 0 of AZD1222 vaccination. The receptors shown here come from an adult in good health. Both conserved end residues are part of each CDR3. D genes are given only for firm matches. The size entry is marked missing in some rows and otherwise reads once, few, many or a size class.

abundance: NA
d_gene: NA
j_gene: TRBJ1-1
v_gene: TRBV30
CDR3nt: TGTGCCTGGAGGGCAGAAGCTTACACTGAAGCTTTCTTT
CDR3aa: CAWRAEAYTEAFF

abundance: NA
d_gene: TRBD1
j_gene: TRBJ1-2
v_gene: TRBV10-3
CDR3nt: TGTGCCATCAGTGAGTTATCAGGGGGTGGCTACACCTTC
CDR3aa: CAISELSGGGYTF

abundance: NA
d_gene: NA
j_gene: TRBJ2-2
v_gene: TRBV10-3
CDR3nt: TGTGCCATCAGTGGTCAGTCAAACACCGGGGAGCTGTTTTTT
CDR3aa: CAISGQSNTGELFF

abundance: few
d_gene: NA
j_gene: TRBJ2-2
v_gene: TRBV9
CDR3nt: TGTGCCAGCAGCGTTTTTAACGGGGAGCTGTTTTTT
CDR3aa: CASSVFNGELFF

abundance: NA
d_gene: TRBD1
j_gene: TRBJ1-1
v_gene: TRBV6-5
CDR3nt: TGTGCCAGCAGTTACCCAGACAGGGGATTGACTTTCTTT
CDR3aa: CASSYPDRGLTFF

abundance: NA
d_gene: NA
j_gene: TRBJ2-7
v_gene: TRBV7-3
CDR3nt: TGTGCCAGCAGCTTAATTGGAACTTCCACCTACGAGCAGTACTTC
CDR3aa: CASSLIGTSTYEQYF

abundance: NA
d_gene: TRBD1
j_gene: TRBJ2-7
v_gene: TRBV19
CDR3nt: TGTGCCAGTAGTATAGTAACAGGGGGTACCTACGAGCAGTACTTC
CDR3aa: CASSIVTGGTYEQYF

abundance: NA
d_gene: TRBD1
j_gene: TRBJ1-1
v_gene: TRBV6-6
CDR3nt: TGTGCCAGCAGAGACAGGGGCATCAACATGGGAGCTTTCTTT
CDR3aa: CASRDRGINMGAFF

abundance: NA
d_gene: NA
j_gene: TRBJ2-1
v_gene: TRBV4-1
CDR3nt: TGCGCCAGCAGCCAATCTGCGCATGAGCAGTTCTTC
CDR3aa: CASSQSAHEQFF

abundance: NA
d_gene: TRBD2
j_gene: TRBJ2-1
v_gene: TRBV19
CDR3nt: TGTGCCAGTACCTTGTCTCTAGCGGGGGGCGGGGTTTACAATGAGCAGTTCTTC
CDR3aa: CASTLSLAGGGVYNEQFF

abundance: NA
d_gene: NA
j_gene: TRBJ1-2
v_gene: TRBV27
CDR3nt: TGTGCCAGCAGTTTATGGGGGGTCGGCAGACGAGGTAACTATGGCTACACCTTC
CDR3aa: CASSLWGVGRRGNYGYTF

abundance: NA
d_gene: NA
j_gene: TRBJ1-1
v_gene: TRBV18
CDR3nt: TGTGCCAGCTCACCACCCACAGGGCGTGGAACTGAAGCTTTCTTT
CDR3aa: CASSPPTGRGTEAFF

abundance: NA
d_gene: TRBD2
j_gene: TRBJ2-1
v_gene: TRBV15
CDR3nt: TGTGCCACCAGCAGACTACAATCTAGCGGGGGAGACAATGAGCAGTTCTTC
CDR3aa: CATSRLQSSGGDNEQFF

abundance: NA
d_gene: TRBD2
j_gene: TRBJ2-7
v_gene: TRBV13
CDR3nt: TGTGCCAGCAGTTCCGGACTAGACCAGTACGAGCAGTACTTC
CDR3aa: CASSSGLDQYEQYF